This T cell receptor (beta chain) was retrieved from a study of blood T cells in healthy people across ages. Study-wide results and limits: Diversity was higher, and naive CD4+ cells more numerous, in long-lived donors than in aged donors.

The use of a sample-barcoded 5' primer and a J-beta primer mix characterized a second PCR of about 7 to 12 cycles. MiXCR, run by TCRdb on the 5' RACE reads, gives a single entry per CDR3 protein. The repertoire holds approximately 1.5 million distinct CDR3 sequences, about 45% seen once, with less than 5% in the top ten. Germline values: CDR1 SGHDN, CDR2 FVKESK. This CDR3 has 16 amino acids. Trimming removed 3 bases from V and 1 base from J, with 15 bases in between. This clonotype was picked up a small number of times. As yet, its antigen is unknown. The material sequenced was blood. This rearrangement joins TRBV14 to TRBJ1-1; the D gene is possibly TRBD1 (5 bases). This clonotype was sampled from a woman under 30 in good health. CDR3 amino acids: CASSQGGTGRNTEAFF. The CDR3 nucleotides read TGTGCCAGCAGCCAGGGGGGGACCGGGCGGAACACTGAAGCTTTCTTT.